This TCR beta chain was retrieved from a study of ipilimumab plus nivolumab after autologous stem cell transplantation. Across the study: DLBCL patients had primary refractory or relapsed disease.

This CDR3 contains 16 residues. The V and J ends lost 3 bases and 4 bases, in that order; junction bases with no gene match: 5. The V gene's germline CDR1 is SNHLY and CDR2 FYNNEI. The assay was immunoSEQ multiplex PCR, and TCRdb's table has in-frame clones only and misses some. The profile shows roughly 16,000 clones, about 81% of them singletons. The material was PBMCs, obtained in a trial of ipilimumab plus nivolumab as post-transplant consolidation. The rearrangement uses TRBV2 and TRBJ2-6; TRBD1 agrees at 8 bases. The receptor comes from a male donor with diffuse large B-cell lymphoma. The CDR3 nucleotides are TGTGCCAGCAGTGAGACAGGGGTGGGAGGGGCCAACGTCCTGACTTTC. This gives the protein CASSETGVGGANVLTF.